This TCR beta chain was sequenced during a study of human T cells and chemical hapten exposure. Turning to the study itself: The study lasted approximately 26 weeks, and patients were dosed weekly with diphenylcyclopropenone on the scalp throughout. Broader study findings: Compared with pre-sensitization or healthy control sets, expanded TCRs clustered more. The study found that PT1 expanded TCR counts correlated positively with patch test score.

The CDR3 runs to 16 residues. With 0 bases removed from V and 3 bases from J, the gap between germline ends came to 10 bases. Germline V gene lookup returns CDR1 SGHRS and CDR2 YFSETQ. The sample holds many counts of this clonotype. Its antigen is not known. From the RACE reads, TCRdb called clonotypes with MiXCR, one entry per CDR3 protein. Among about 98,000 distinct CDR3 sequences listed, 11% were seen once. The sample's time point: pre-sensitization, week 0. Documented treatment: therapeutic diphenylcyclopropenone sensitization with weekly scalp DPC. Prior to application of each patch test, blood was drawn.

This material consisted of whole blood, taken in connection with sensitization to the hapten diphenylcyclopropenone (DPC). V and J are TRBV5-1 and TRBJ2-6, with D hard to call. This receptor was taken from a woman in her fifties or sixties with alopecia areata. Some clones in this sample may be carry-over from other donors' samples. CDR3 sequence: CASSLGHTGGANVLTF. The CDR3 DNA sequence: TGCGCCAGCAGCTTGGGGCATACGGGTGGGGCCAACGTCCTGACTTTC. The complete variable domain, with remaining parts taken from reference TRBV5-1 and TRBJ2-6, reads KAGVTQTPRYLIKTRGQQVTLSCSPISGHRSVSWYQQTPGQGLQFLFEYFSETQRNKGNFPGRFSGRQFSNSRSEMNVSTLELGDSALYLCASSLGHTGGANVLTFGAGSRLTVL.